Sequencing of this T cell receptor beta chain was carried out in a study of CD8+CD57+ T cells in acquired aplastic anemia. Findings and caveats of the study: CD8+ Simpson's diversity showed no significant patient-control difference. Between patients and controls, 25 to 30 CD8+ CDR3 sequences were found in common.

The template for TCR beta VDJ and CDR3 sequence profiling was genomic DNA. TCRdb reprocessed the reads with MiXCR, giving one entry per CDR3 protein. Of 150,000 to 200,000 distinct CDR3 sequences listed, around 65% are singletons. Germline values: CDR1 LNHDA, CDR2 SQIVND (reference sequence). Trimming shortened V by 7 bases and J by 6 bases, and 13 bases separated the two germline ends. The CDR3 runs to 13 residues. Comments on this clonotype: The antigen is not known.

The receptor was isolated from a human donor with severe aplastic anemia or a healthy control (not recorded which). J is TRBJ1-5 and V is TRBV19; TRBD1 is a possible D gene (5 bases). The specimen was sorted CD4+, CD8+, or CD8+CD57+ T cells (not recorded which) from PBMCs. The CDR3 coding sequence is TGTGCCAGTACTAGGGGTCCCGGTCAGCCCCAGCATTTT. The encoded protein is CASTRGPGQPQHF.